This T cell receptor (beta chain) was recorded in a study of T-cell reconstitution after alpha-beta-depleted transplantation in children. Unique molecular identifiers were incorporated during preparation of the TCRbeta library. TCRdb re-called the PCR reads through MiXCR, storing one row per CDR3 protein. The data contain around 600,000 distinct CDR3 sequences, roughly 17% of them singletons. Germline V gives CDR1 SEHNR, CDR2 FQNEAQ (reference sequence). There are 14 residues in the CDR3. V was shortened by 7 bases and J by 4 bases, with 14 bases between the two germline ends. The chain recombines TRBV7-9 with TRBJ2-1; either TRBD1 or TRBD2 may supply D (5 bases each). The source is a human donor who donated a stem cell graft to a child with acute myeloid leukemia. The material sequenced was PBMCs from the stem cell graft donor, taken from the stem cell graft. The CDR3 spells CASNRGPMYNEQFF. As DNA, the CDR3 is TGTGCCAGCAACCGGGGACCCATGTACAATGAGCAGTTCTTC.